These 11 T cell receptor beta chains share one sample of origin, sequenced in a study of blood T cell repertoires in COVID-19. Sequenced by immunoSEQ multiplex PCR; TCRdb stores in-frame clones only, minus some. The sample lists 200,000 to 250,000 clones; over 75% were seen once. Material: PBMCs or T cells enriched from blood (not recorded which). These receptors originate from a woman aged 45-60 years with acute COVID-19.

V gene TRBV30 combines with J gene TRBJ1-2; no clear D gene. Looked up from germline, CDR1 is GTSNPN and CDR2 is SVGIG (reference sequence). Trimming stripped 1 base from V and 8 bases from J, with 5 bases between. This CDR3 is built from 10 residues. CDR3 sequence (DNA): TGTGCCTGGAGTGGTCAAGGCTACACCTTC. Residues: CAWSGQGYTF.

This CDR3 reads CASSSLAGGKADTQYF. The CDR3 DNA reads as TGTGCCAGCAGCTCGTTAGCGGGGGGGAAGGCAGATACGCAGTATTTT. The V call is TRBV13, the J call TRBJ2-3, with 11 bases fitting TRBD2. CDR1 is PRHDT and CDR2 is FYEKMQ in the germline V gene (reference sequence). This CDR3 is built from 16 residues. With V trimmed by 4 bases and J by 4 bases, 7 bases remained unmatched.

Here the CDR3 reads CAWSALSGQPQHF. The DNA for the CDR3 is TGTGCCTGGAGTGCTCTGTCGGGACAGCCCCAGCATTTT. This chain uses TRBV30 with TRBJ1-5; D is ambiguous. The CDR3 sequence is 13 residues long. The germline V and J ends were trimmed by 1 base and 7 bases, with 11 bases remaining between them. Per germline, CDR1 GTSNPN and CDR2 SVGIG (reference sequence). Based on the CDR3 plus reference TRBV30 and TRBJ1-5, the full variable domain is SQTIHQWPATLVQPVGSPLSLECTVEGTSNPNLYWYRQAAGRGLQLLFYSVGIGQISSEVPQNLSASRPQDRQFILSSKKLLLSDSGFYLCAWSALSGQPQHFGDGTRLSIL.

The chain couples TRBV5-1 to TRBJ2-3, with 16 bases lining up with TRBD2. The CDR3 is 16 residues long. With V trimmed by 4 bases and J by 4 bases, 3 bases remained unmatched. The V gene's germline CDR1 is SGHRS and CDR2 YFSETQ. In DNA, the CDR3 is TGCGCCAGCAGCCAGGGACTAGCGGGGGGGTCAGATACGCAGTATTTT. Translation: CASSQGLAGGSDTQYF.

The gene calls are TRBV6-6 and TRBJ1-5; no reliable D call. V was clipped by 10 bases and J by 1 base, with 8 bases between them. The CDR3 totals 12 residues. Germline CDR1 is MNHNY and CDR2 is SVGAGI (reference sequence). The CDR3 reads CATSVSNQPQHF. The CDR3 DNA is TGTGCCACCTCGGTAAGCAATCAGCCCCAGCATTTT.

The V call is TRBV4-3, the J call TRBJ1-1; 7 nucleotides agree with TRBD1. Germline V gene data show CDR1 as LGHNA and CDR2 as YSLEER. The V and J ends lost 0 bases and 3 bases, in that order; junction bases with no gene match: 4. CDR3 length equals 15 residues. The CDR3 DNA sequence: TGCGCCAGCAGCCAAGAGACACAGGGGTACACTGAAGCTTTCTTT. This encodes CASSQETQGYTEAFF.

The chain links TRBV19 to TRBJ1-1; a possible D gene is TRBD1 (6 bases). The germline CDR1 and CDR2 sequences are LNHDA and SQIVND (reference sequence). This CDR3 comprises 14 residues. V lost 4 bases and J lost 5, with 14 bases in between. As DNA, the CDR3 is TGTGCCAGTAGTAAGGAACAGGGAAATACTGAAGCTTTCTTT. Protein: CASSKEQGNTEAFF.

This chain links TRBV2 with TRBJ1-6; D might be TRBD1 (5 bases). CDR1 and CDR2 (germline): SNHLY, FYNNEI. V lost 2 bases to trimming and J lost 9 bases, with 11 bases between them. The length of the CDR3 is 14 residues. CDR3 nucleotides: TGTGCCAGCAGTGAATTACAGGAGGGTTCACCCCTCCACTTT. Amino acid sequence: CASSELQEGSPLHF.

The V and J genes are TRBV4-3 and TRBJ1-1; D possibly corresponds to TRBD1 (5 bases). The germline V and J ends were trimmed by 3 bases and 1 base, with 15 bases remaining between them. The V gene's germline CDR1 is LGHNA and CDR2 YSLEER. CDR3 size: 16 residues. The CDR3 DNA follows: TGCGCCAGCAGCCATCCCAAGCGGGGCAGGAACACTGAAGCTTTCTTT. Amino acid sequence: CASSHPKRGRNTEAFF.

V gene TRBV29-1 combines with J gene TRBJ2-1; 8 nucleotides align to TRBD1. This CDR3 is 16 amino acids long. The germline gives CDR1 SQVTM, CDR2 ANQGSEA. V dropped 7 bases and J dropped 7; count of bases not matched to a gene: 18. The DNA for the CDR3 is TGCAGCGCCGGGACAGGCTACCCCCTTGGGGTGAATGAGCAGTTCTTC. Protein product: CSAGTGYPLGVNEQFF.

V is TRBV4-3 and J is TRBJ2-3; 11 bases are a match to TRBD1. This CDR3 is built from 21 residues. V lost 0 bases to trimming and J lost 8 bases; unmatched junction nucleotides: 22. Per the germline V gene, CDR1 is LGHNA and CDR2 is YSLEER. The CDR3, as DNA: TGCGCCAGCAGCCAAGAAAGCCGGACAGGGGGCGCAGCGGTTCATCGCGGTACGCAGTATTTT. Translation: CASSQESRTGGAAVHRGTQYF.